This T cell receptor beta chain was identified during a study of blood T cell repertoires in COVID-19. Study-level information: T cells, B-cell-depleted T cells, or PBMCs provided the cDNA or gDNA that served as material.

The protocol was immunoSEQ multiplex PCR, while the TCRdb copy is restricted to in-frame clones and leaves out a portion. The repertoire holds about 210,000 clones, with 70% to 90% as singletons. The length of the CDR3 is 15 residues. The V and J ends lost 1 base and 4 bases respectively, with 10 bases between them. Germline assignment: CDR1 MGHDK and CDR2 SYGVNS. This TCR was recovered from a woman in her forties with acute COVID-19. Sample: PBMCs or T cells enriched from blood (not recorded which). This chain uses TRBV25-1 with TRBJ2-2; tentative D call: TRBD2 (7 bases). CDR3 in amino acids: CASSELGGRTGELFF. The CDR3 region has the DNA TGTGCCAGCAGTGAATTGGGGGGGCGCACCGGGGAGCTGTTTTTT.